These 27 T cell receptor beta chains were all obtained from the same sample, sequenced in a study of shared clonotypes between healthy human individuals. The protocol was immunoSEQ multiplex PCR, while the TCRdb copy is restricted to in-frame clones and leaves out a portion. The data show roughly 2 million clones, over 85% seen once. Terminally differentiated effector memory CD45RA+ cells were excluded from the naive CD8 cells, which were CD45RO-negative and positively selected for CCR7. The sequenced sample consisted of naive CD8+ T cells sorted from blood. These receptors came from a young man in good health.

This chain joins TRBV7-3 and TRBJ2-3; 9 bases map to TRBD2. There are 16 residues in the CDR3. The trim removed 4 bases at V and 4 bases at J, leaving 9 bases unmatched. The germline CDR1 and CDR2 sequences are SGHTA and FQGTGA. This CDR3 reads CASSSVGSGGPDTQYF. The DNA of the CDR3 is TGTGCCAGCAGCTCGGTTGGGAGCGGGGGGCCAGATACGCAGTATTTT.

This chain joins TRBV11-1 and TRBJ2-7, with a tentative D call TRBD1 (6 bases). The V and J ends lost 4 bases and 3 bases respectively, with 10 bases between them. The CDR3 has 13 residues. Looked up from germline, CDR1 is SGHAT and CDR2 is FQDESV (reference sequence). In DNA form, the CDR3 reads TGTGCCAGCAGCTCTCCGACAGGCTACGAGCAGTACTTC. The encoded protein is CASSSPTGYEQYF.

The rearrangement links TRBV5-4 to TRBJ2-1; D remains ambiguous. The CDR3 extends over 16 amino acids. Looked up from germline, CDR1 is SGHNT and CDR2 is YYREEE (reference sequence). Deletions cut 4 bases from V and 5 bases from J, with 19 bases between. The CDR3 is CASSPYGGVSNNEQFF. The CDR3 nucleotides read TGTGCCAGCAGCCCCTATGGTGGGGTTTCTAACAATGAGCAGTTCTTC.

J is TRBJ2-4 and V is TRBV9; perhaps TRBD1 as D (6 bases). Per germline, CDR1 SGDLS and CDR2 YYNGEE. With 6 bases removed from V and 0 bases from J, the gap between germline ends came to 16 bases. The CDR3 runs to 16 residues. The CDR3 coding sequence is TGTGCCAGCAACCCCACAGGGCGTCTAGCCAAAAACATTCAGTACTTC. Protein product: CASNPTGRLAKNIQYF.

The rearrangement joins TRBV7-6 to TRBJ2-3; D call uncertain. V was pared by 5 bases and J by 4 bases, with 16 bases between. This CDR3 is built from 15 residues. The germline gives CDR1 SGHVS, CDR2 FNYEAQ. The CDR3 DNA reads TGTGCCAGCAGCCTAGAGGCAGTACTCTCAGATACGCAGTATTTT. Protein product: CASSLEAVLSDTQYF.

V and J are TRBV6-5 and TRBJ1-6, with D maybe TRBD1 (6 bases). V dropped 6 bases and J dropped 4 bases, with 13 bases sitting between them. Per germline, CDR1 MNHEY and CDR2 SVGAGI. The CDR3 length is 15 residues. CDR3 nucleotide sequence: TGTGCCAGCAGCCCAGGGGACTTTTATAATTCACCCCTCCACTTT. It encodes CASSPGDFYNSPLHF.

The genes are TRBV4-1 and TRBJ2-1; either TRBD1 or TRBD2 may supply D (5 bases each). Per germline, CDR1 MGHRA and CDR2 YSYEKL. The CDR3 is 15 amino acids. Trimming stripped 3 bases from V and 6 bases from J, with 15 bases between. The CDR3 DNA follows: TGCGCCAGCAGCCAGATACAGGCGGGTTTCAATGAGCAGTTCTTC. Translation: CASSQIQAGFNEQFF.

This clone has just a few counts. The chain combines TRBV28 with TRBJ1-2, with D unresolved. CDR1 is MDHEN, CDR2 SYDVKM, per germline. V was pared by 5 bases and J by 7 bases, with 20 bases between. CDR3 length: 15 residues. The CDR3 sequence is CASSTPTNMDGGYTF. The CDR3 region has the DNA TGTGCCAGCAGTACTCCGACCAATATGGATGGTGGCTACACCTTC.

This chain connects TRBV19 to TRBJ1-1; TRBD1 might be the D (6 bases). The V gene's germline CDR1 is LNHDA and CDR2 SQIVND (reference sequence). The CDR3 totals 14 residues. Trimming left V 5 bases short and J 5 bases short, with 15 bases between. CDR3 loop: CASSPWTDETEAFF. DNA of the CDR3: TGTGCCAGTAGTCCATGGACAGATGAGACTGAAGCTTTCTTT.

The rearrangement joins TRBV19 to TRBJ2-6; tentatively, D is TRBD1 (6 bases). CDR3 length: 15 residues. Germline V lookup: CDR1 LNHDA, CDR2 SQIVND (reference sequence). Trimming removed 8 bases from V and 1 base from J, with 12 bases in between. This chain's CDR3 is CASEGVSSGANVLTF. In DNA, the CDR3 is TGTGCCAGTGAGGGGGTGAGTTCTGGGGCCAACGTCCTGACTTTC.

V gene TRBV7-9 combines with J gene TRBJ1-2, with 7 bases fitting TRBD1. This CDR3 is built from 14 residues. Germline loops: CDR1 SEHNR, CDR2 FQNEAQ (reference sequence). Trimming removed 3 bases from V and 8 bases from J; junction bases left unmatched: 9. CDR3 coding DNA: TGTGCCAGCAGCTTCGGGGACAGTACTGGAGGCTACACCTTC. The encoded protein is CASSFGDSTGGYTF.

This clone has just one count. The V and J genes are TRBV7-8 and TRBJ2-1; 7 bases are a match to TRBD2. In germline, CDR1 is SGHVS, CDR2 FQNEAQ. V dropped 5 bases and J dropped 6; count of bases not matched to a gene: 10. This CDR3 spans 15 amino acids. CDR3 nucleotides: TGTGCCAGCAGCCTAGGCAAGTCGGGGGGCAATGAGCAGTTCTTC. Its translation is CASSLGKSGGNEQFF.

The chain uses TRBV7-9 and TRBJ1-6; D is possibly TRBD1 (5 bases). Looked up from germline, CDR1 is SEHNR and CDR2 is FQNEAQ (reference sequence). The CDR3 spans 13 residues. V lost 5 bases to trimming and J lost 8 bases, with 10 bases between them. CDR3 sequence: CASSPTTDSPLHF. The CDR3 DNA is TGTGCCAGCAGCCCCACGACAGATTCACCCCTCCACTTT.

V gene TRBV4-3 combines with J gene TRBJ2-7, with D possibly TRBD2 on 6 matching bases. Trimming took off 0 bases at V and 1 base at J, with 13 bases between the two ends. Looked up from germline, CDR1 is LGHNA and CDR2 is YSLEER. The CDR3 sequence is 16 residues long. This chain's CDR3 is CASSQDLVGGSYEQYF. DNA for the CDR3: TGCGCCAGCAGCCAAGATCTGGTGGGAGGTTCCTACGAGCAGTACTTC.

V is TRBV13 and J is TRBJ2-7; D not resolved. V lost 0 bases and J 2 bases, leaving 11 bases between the germline ends. The CDR3 loop spans 15 amino acids. The V gene's germline CDR1 is PRHDT and CDR2 FYEKMQ (reference sequence). The CDR3, as DNA: TGTGCCAGCAGCTTAGGCCATATGACCCCCTACGAGCAGTACTTC. As protein: CASSLGHMTPYEQYF.

The chain joins TRBV7-2 to TRBJ2-7; the match to TRBD1 covers 7 bases. Trimming at V came to 4 bases and at J to 4 bases, leaving 19 bases not matched to a gene. The CDR3 has 18 amino acids. Germline-derived CDR1 and CDR2 are SGHTA and FQGNSA. In DNA form, the CDR3 reads TGTGCCAGCAGCTCAGGGGGAGTACAGGGTTATCGATGGTACGAGCAGTACTTC. Translation gives CASSSGGVQGYRWYEQYF.

V is TRBV7-9 and J is TRBJ2-5; D remains ambiguous. The V gene's germline CDR1 is SEHNR and CDR2 FQNEAQ (reference sequence). V was shortened by 3 bases and J by 4 bases, with 9 bases between the two germline ends. CDR3 length: 13 amino acids. The CDR3 DNA reads TGTGCCAGCAGCTTTTTGGATGCAGAGACCCAGTACTTC. This sequence encodes CASSFLDAETQYF.

V usage is TRBV11-2 and J usage is TRBJ2-7, with D uncertain. V was clipped by 4 bases and J by 3 bases, with 7 bases between them. There are 12 residues in the CDR3. CDR1 is SGHAT and CDR2 is FQNNGV in the germline V gene. The DNA for the CDR3 is TGTGCCAGCAGCTCGGTGCGCTACGAGCAGTACTTC. Translated: CASSSVRYEQYF.

This clone was seen a few times. The sample has other DNA sequences that encode this CDR3 too. The rearrangement links TRBV4-1 to TRBJ1-1; possibly TRBD1 for D (5 bases). This CDR3 comprises 13 residues. Germline V CDR1 and CDR2: MGHRA, YSYEKL. Trimming cost V 0 bases and J 5 bases, with 7 bases left between them. The CDR3 protein is CASSQDKGTEAFF. CDR3 coding DNA: TGCGCCAGCAGCCAAGATAAGGGGACTGAAGCTTTCTTT.

Only one count was recorded for this clone. The chain recombines TRBV12-5 with TRBJ1-1; D is possibly TRBD1 (6 bases). CDR1 LGHNT and CDR2 FRNRAP come from the germline V gene. The ends were cut back, 8 bases at V and 2 bases at J, with 15 bases in the middle. This CDR3 has 14 amino acids. CDR3 in DNA: TGTGCTAGTCGCGCAGGACAGACCAACACTGAAGCTTTCTTT. It codes for CASRAGQTNTEAFF.

This chain connects TRBV7-9 to TRBJ1-1, with D hard to call. Trimming pared 4 bases from V and 5 bases from J, leaving 14 bases between. CDR1 and CDR2 (germline): SEHNR, FQNEAQ (reference sequence). CDR3 size: 14 residues. The CDR3 DNA is TGTGCCAGCAGCTATCTGGGCAGGCCGACTGAAGCTTTCTTT. It specifies CASSYLGRPTEAFF.

This clone was counted a single time. J is TRBJ2-1 and V is TRBV10-1, with TRBD1 as a possible D gene (6 bases). Germline CDR1 is WNHNN and CDR2 is SYGVQD (reference sequence). The CDR3 covers 16 residues. Trimming took off 4 bases at V and 0 bases at J, with 13 bases between the two ends. CDR3: CASSVRRGYSYNEQFF. The CDR3 DNA reads as TGCGCCAGCAGTGTCCGCAGGGGCTACTCCTACAATGAGCAGTTCTTC.

The rearrangement links TRBV6-1 to TRBJ2-7, with TRBD2 identical over 7 bases. Germline lookup yields CDR1 MNHNS and CDR2 SASEGT. With V trimmed by 5 bases and J by 2 bases, 6 bases remained unmatched. This CDR3 has 14 amino acids. This chain's CDR3 is CASSPRGGAYEQYF. In DNA form, the CDR3 reads TGTGCCAGCAGTCCACGGGGAGGGGCCTACGAGCAGTACTTC.

J is TRBJ2-3 and V is TRBV18; 7 nucleotides match TRBD1. The CDR3 has 16 residues. Germline V gene lookup returns CDR1 KGHSH and CDR2 LQKENI. The J segment lost 0 bases and the V segment lost 3 bases, leaving 6 bases of the junction unmatched. The CDR3 DNA reads TGTGCCAGCTCACCTCGTGGGACAGCAAGCACAGATACGCAGTATTTT. Translated: CASSPRGTASTDTQYF.

This sequence joins TRBV9 and TRBJ2-5; 9 nucleotides agree with TRBD1. V was clipped by 4 bases and J by 10 bases; unmatched bases: 8. The germline gives CDR1 SGDLS, CDR2 YYNGEE. CDR3 length: 13 amino acids. The CDR3 spells CASSRTGVEDQYF. The CDR3 nucleotides are TGTGCCAGCAGCAGGACAGGGGTAGAGGACCAGTACTTC.

This chain uses TRBV27 with TRBJ1-1, with TRBD1 as a possible D gene (5 bases). CDR3 length equals 18 residues. Trimming stripped 1 base from V and 2 bases from J, with 20 bases between. Germline V lookup: CDR1 MNHEY, CDR2 SMNVEV (reference sequence). Written as DNA, the CDR3 is TGTGCCAGCAGTTTATATGGGGGAGGTATGGGTCGAAACACTGAAGCTTTCTTT. Translating gives CASSLYGGGMGRNTEAFF.

The chain recombines TRBV9 with TRBJ1-3; maybe TRBD1 (6 bases). Germline CDR1 SGDLS, CDR2 YYNGEE. The CDR3 is 15 residues long. The germline V and J ends were trimmed by 6 bases and 0 bases, with 13 bases remaining between them. CDR3 nucleotide sequence: TGTGCCAGCACCCTCGGACAGAACTCTGGAAACACCATATATTTT. Translation gives CASTLGQNSGNTIYF. The variable domain in full, completed from reference TRBV9 and TRBJ1-3, reads DSGVTQTPKHLITATGQRVTLRCSPRSGDLSVYWYQQSLDQGLQFLIQYYNGEERAKGNILERFSAQQFPDLHSELNLSSLELGDSALYFCASTLGQNSGNTIYFGEGSWLTVV.